The rows below give T cell receptor beta chains drawn from one sample of a study of response to subunit inactivated influenza vaccine. TCRdb used MiXCR to reprocess the RT-PCR reads, holding one entry per CDR3 protein. The sample yields around 580,000 distinct CDR3 sequences, around 15% seen once. Sequenced material: PBMCs from blood, taken less than 13 days after vaccination. The source of these receptors is a man aged 50 to 59 who received an inactivated influenza vaccine. The CDR3 runs from the conserved cysteine through the conserved F or W. A D gene is named only where the DNA matches it firmly. Clone size, where shown, is once, few, many, or a class for clones that have expanded.

v_gene,j_gene,abundance,d_gene,CDR3aa,CDR3nt
TRBV19,TRBJ2-5,.,.,CASSQGILVGTQYF,TGTGCCAGTAGTCAGGGCATTTTGGTGGGGACCCAGTACTTC
TRBV12-3/TRBV12-4,TRBJ1-2,many,.,CASSFRGGYGYTF,TGTGCCAGCAGTTTTAGGGGGGGCTATGGCTACACCTTC
TRBV4-2,TRBJ2-1,.,TRBD2,CASSQDPRASGNNEQFF,TGTGCCAGCAGCCAAGATCCACGGGCTAGCGGGAATAATGAGCAGTTCTTC
TRBV29-1,TRBJ2-5,few,.,CSVEKGGETQYF,TGCAGCGTTGAGAAGGGTGGGGAGACCCAGTACTTC
TRBV6-1,TRBJ2-2,few,.,CASRSHFGTDNRELFF,TGTGCCAGCAGATCCCATTTCGGAACAGATAACCGGGAGCTGTTTTTT
TRBV3-1,TRBJ2-1,.,TRBD1,CASSQTGTGFYNEQFF,TGTGCCAGCAGCCAGACCGGGACAGGGTTCTACAATGAGCAGTTCTTC
TRBV20-1,TRBJ2-1,many,TRBD2,CSATAGVDYNEQFF,TGCAGTGCTACCGCGGGGGTTGACTACAATGAGCAGTTCTTC
TRBV20-1,TRBJ2-5,.,TRBD2,CSARRASSGAGETQYF,TGCAGTGCTAGACGGGCGTCTAGCGGGGCCGGAGAGACCCAGTACTTC
TRBV30,TRBJ2-5,.,.,CAWTLGETQYF,TGTGCCTGGACCCTAGGAGAGACCCAGTACTTC
TRBV29-1,TRBJ2-4,.,TRBD2,CSARAGTNVKNIQYF,TGCAGCGCCCGGGCCGGGACTAACGTCAAAAACATTCAGTACTTC
TRBV4-3,TRBJ2-7,many,.,CASSQDLGNYEQYF,TGCGCCAGCAGCCAAGATCTGGGGAACTACGAGCAGTACTTC
TRBV20-1,TRBJ2-3,.,TRBD2,CSASGGASDTQYF,TGCAGTGCTAGCGGGGGGGCCTCAGATACGCAGTATTTT
TRBV7-2,TRBJ2-7,few,.,CASSLVFSGYPVEQYF,TGTGCCAGCAGCTTAGTTTTTTCCGGGTACCCGGTTGAGCAGTACTTC
TRBV12-3/TRBV12-4,TRBJ1-6,.,TRBD1,CASSTGQGNNSPLHF,TGTGCCAGCAGTACGGGACAGGGAAATAATTCACCCCTCCACTTT
TRBV12-3/TRBV12-4,TRBJ2-1,few,.,CASCDVAYNEQFF,TGTGCCAGCTGCGACGTGGCCTACAATGAGCAGTTCTTC
TRBV12-3/TRBV12-4,TRBJ1-4,few,.,CASSRIGKLFF,TGTGCCAGCAGTAGAATCGGAAAACTGTTTTTT
TRBV5-1,TRBJ2-3,.,.,CASSPLGGGLTDTQYF,TGCGCCAGCAGCCCCCTAGGCGGAGGGCTGACAGATACGCAGTATTTT
TRBV15,TRBJ2-3,few,.,CATSRGETGRWADTQYF,TGTGCCACCAGCAGAGGGGAAACGGGACGGTGGGCAGATACGCAGTATTTT
TRBV7-8,TRBJ2-7,.,TRBD1,CASSPRTGEASEQYF,TGTGCCAGCAGCCCCCGGACAGGGGAAGCGTCCGAGCAGTACTTC
TRBV12-3/TRBV12-4,TRBJ1-2,few,.,CASSSRGLGYGYTF,TGTGCCAGCAGTTCCAGGGGATTGGGCTATGGCTACACCTTC
TRBV20-1,TRBJ2-7,.,TRBD2,CSASNQWTSGRANIGEQYF,TGCAGTGCTAGTAACCAGTGGACTAGCGGGAGGGCCAACATAGGCGAGCAGTACTTC
TRBV2,TRBJ2-3,.,TRBD2,CASSDGGESTDTQYF,TGTGCCAGCAGTGATGGGGGGGAAAGCACAGATACGCAGTATTTT
TRBV12-3/TRBV12-4,TRBJ1-4,few,.,CASSTTPTGYEKLFF,TGTGCCAGCAGTACGACCCCAACAGGGTATGAAAAACTGTTTTTT
TRBV5-1,TRBJ2-3,.,TRBD2,CASSPSTSGVDTDTQYF,TGCGCCAGCAGCCCCTCGACTAGCGGGGTTGACACAGATACGCAGTATTTT
TRBV20-1,TRBJ2-1,few,.,CSARARQTGGASYNEQFF,TGCAGTGCCCGCGCCAGGCAAACCGGCGGGGCCTCCTACAATGAGCAGTTCTTC
TRBV24-1,TRBJ2-1,few,TRBD2,CATSEFTSGPYNEQFF,TGTGCCACCAGTGAATTTACTAGCGGGCCGTACAATGAGCAGTTCTTC
TRBV5-1,TRBJ2-1,.,TRBD2,CASSNRTSGGYEQFF,TGCGCCAGCAGCAATCGGACTAGCGGGGGCTATGAGCAGTTCTTC
TRBV24-1,TRBJ2-2,few,TRBD1,CATSDPPGQGISGELFF,TGTGCCACCAGTGACCCCCCGGGACAGGGGATCTCCGGGGAGCTGTTTTTT
TRBV29-1,TRBJ2-7,many,.,CSAEPGENRSYEQYF,TGCAGCGCTGAACCCGGGGAGAACCGCTCCTACGAGCAGTACTTC
TRBV7-8,TRBJ2-6,few,TRBD2,CASIAGVGANVLTF,TGTGCCAGCATCGCGGGAGTTGGGGCCAACGTCCTGACTTTC
TRBV11-2,TRBJ2-1,few,TRBD2,CASSQPGGLAGAYNEQFF,TGTGCCAGCAGCCAACCTGGAGGCCTAGCGGGCGCATACAATGAGCAGTTCTTC
TRBV2,TRBJ2-7,many,TRBD1,CASKRSGTGLNEQYF,TGTGCCAGCAAAAGAAGCGGGACAGGGTTGAACGAGCAGTACTTC
TRBV7-9,TRBJ2-7,.,.,CASSLAGRLSSYEQYF,TGTGCCAGCAGCTTAGCGGGCAGGCTTAGCTCCTACGAGCAGTACTTC
TRBV29-1,TRBJ1-1,.,.,CSGGEGNTQAFF,TGCAGCGGGGGGGAAGGGAACACTCAAGCTTTCTTT
TRBV28,TRBJ2-7,.,.,CASRLKGLSYEQYF,TGTGCCAGCAGGCTAAAGGGCCTCTCCTACGAGCAGTACTTC
TRBV27,TRBJ2-5,.,.,CASRAGLETQYF,TGTGCCAGCAGAGCAGGTTTGGAGACCCAGTACTTC
TRBV4-3,TRBJ1-6,.,TRBD1,CASSLSRDSGSPLHF,TGCGCCAGCAGCCTAAGCCGGGACAGCGGTTCACCCCTCCACTTT
TRBV30,TRBJ2-1,few,.,CAWSVRWDYNEQFF,TGTGCCTGGAGTGTAAGATGGGACTACAATGAGCAGTTCTTC
TRBV12-3/TRBV12-4,TRBJ1-3,.,.,CASSALGQWVSGNTIYF,TGTGCCAGCAGTGCCTTAGGGCAGTGGGTTTCTGGAAACACCATATATTTT
TRBV20-1,TRBJ2-4,.,TRBD2,CSARVGGLAGTYGAKNIQYF,TGCAGTGCTAGAGTGGGGGGGCTAGCGGGGACCTACGGGGCCAAAAACATTCAGTACTTC